The clone carrying this T cell receptor beta chain has a count of ten or more. RNA transcripts provided the template for amplifying TCR beta CDR3 regions. The library came from an HTBI-primed first-round RT-PCR and a second-round multiplex PCR. TCRdb called the multiplex PCR reads again in MiXCR, with one record for every CDR3 protein. Of 40,000 or so distinct CDR3 sequences listed, roughly 50% are singletons. These data are taken from a study of Graves' ophthalmopathy and Graves' hyperthyroidism. This TCR derives from an adult woman with stable Graves' hyperthyroidism. The sequenced sample consisted of peripheral blood.

The DNA for the CDR3 is TGCAGCGTTGTACAGGGGATGGGCGGCTACACCTTC. Protein product: CSVVQGMGGYTF. The chain carries TRBV29-1 and TRBJ1-2, with 7 bases lining up with TRBD1. This CDR3 contains 12 residues. J was trimmed by 8 bases and V by 4 bases; bases with no gene match: 7. CDR1 is SQVTM and CDR2 is ANQGSEA in the germline V gene.